These 10 T cell receptor beta chains share one sample of origin, sequenced in a study of siplizumab effects on memory and regulatory T cells. Clones were read by immunoSEQ multiplex PCR, and TCRdb kept only the in-frame ones, dropping some. The table has around 100,000 clones, about 94% seen once. The sample taken for sequencing was non-Treg CD4+ T cells sorted from blood. The source of these receptors is a human donor in good health.

This clone was picked up a small number of times. The V gene is TRBV30, the J gene TRBJ1-4; D gene ambiguous. V was clipped by 0 bases and J by 0 bases, with 8 bases between them. Germline V lookup: CDR1 GTSNPN, CDR2 SVGIG (reference sequence). CDR3 length equals 15 residues. The CDR3 bases are TGTGCCTGGAGTGTAAGTGCGTCAACTAATGAAAAACTGTTTTTT. Translated, it gives CAWSVSASTNEKLFF.

The gene calls are TRBV6-6 and TRBJ2-3, with D unclear. There are 12 residues in the CDR3. V gave up 5 bases and J gave up 6 bases, with 9 bases separating them. Germline CDR1 reads MNHNY; CDR2 reads SVGAGI (reference sequence). The CDR3 reads CASSGSQDTQYF. Here the CDR3 DNA reads TGTGCCAGCAGTGGCAGCCAGGATACGCAGTATTTT.

CDR3 DNA sequence: TGTGCCAGTAGTCCCCTTGGGGGGGGCACTGAAGCTTTCTTT. This translates into CASSPLGGGTEAFF. This chain uses TRBV19 with TRBJ1-1; D is perhaps TRBD1 (5 bases). The CDR3 loop spans 14 amino acids. CDR1 and CDR2 from the germline V gene are LNHDA and SQIVND (reference sequence). V was clipped by 5 bases and J by 4 bases, with 14 bases between them.

In regard to this clone: The sample carries other DNA sequences with the same CDR3. CDR3 in DNA: TGCGCCAGCAGCTCTGGTAGCACAGATACGCAGTATTTT. It specifies CASSSGSTDTQYF. V gene TRBV5-1 combines with J gene TRBJ2-3; D remains ambiguous. This CDR3 comprises 13 residues. The germline CDR1 and CDR2 sequences are SGHRS and YFSETQ. V was shortened by 3 bases and J by 0 bases, with 5 bases between the two germline ends.

The chain combines TRBV5-1 with TRBJ2-1; TRBD2 agrees at 7 bases. Germline CDR1 and CDR2: SGHRS and YFSETQ. V shed 3 bases and J 3 bases; nucleotides not matched to a gene: 9. This CDR3 comprises 16 residues. CDR3 bases: TGCGCCAGCAGCTCGCAGCGGGACCTGATCTACAATGAGCAGTTCTTC. It yields the protein CASSSQRDLIYNEQFF.

This clone is a singleton in its sample. The J gene is TRBJ2-4, the V gene TRBV6-6; the D gene is possibly TRBD1 (5 bases). The CDR3 has 16 amino acids. Germline values: CDR1 MNHNY, CDR2 SVGAGI (reference sequence). The V end was cut by 6 bases, the J end by 1 base, with 16 bases between. CDR3 in DNA: TGTGCCAGCAGACTGGGAAAAAAGGGGGCCAAAAACATTCAGTACTTC. This sequence encodes CASRLGKKGAKNIQYF.

The rearrangement joins TRBV6-1 to TRBJ2-7; 11 positions agree with TRBD1. The V gene's germline CDR1 is MNHNS and CDR2 SASEGT. V was pared by 5 bases and J by 1 base, with 4 bases of the junction left unmatched. The CDR3 sequence is 15 residues long. The chain's CDR3 is CASSIGQGASYEQYF. CDR3 DNA: TGTGCCAGCAGTATCGGACAGGGGGCTTCCTACGAGCAGTACTTC.

The genes are TRBV27 and TRBJ2-7; TRBD1 matches at 10 bases. Germline V gives CDR1 MNHEY, CDR2 SMNVEV (reference sequence). This CDR3 region has 15 residues. V lost 5 bases, J lost 0 bases, and 4 bases stayed unmatched. The CDR3 sequence is CASSPGQGISYEQYF. The DNA of the CDR3 is TGTGCCAGCAGTCCGGGACAGGGGATCTCCTACGAGCAGTACTTC.

This clone has a handful of counts. This chain joins TRBV5-8 and TRBJ1-5; 9 bases match TRBD1. The CDR3 is 16 residues long. The V and J ends lost 0 bases and 0 bases, in that order; junction bases with no gene match: 1. The germline V gene encodes CDR1 SGHTS and CDR2 YDEGEE. The CDR3 DNA is TGTGCCAGCAGCTTGGACAGGGGGCATAGCAATCAGCCCCAGCATTTT. It specifies CASSLDRGHSNQPQHF.

This clone was observed once. The V call is TRBV9, the J call TRBJ2-1; D gene unclear. Trimming left V 4 bases short and J 1 base short, with 9 bases between. This CDR3 spans 14 amino acids. Germline V lookup: CDR1 SGDLS, CDR2 YYNGEE. The CDR3 nucleotides are TGTGCCAGCAGCCCCACCGGATCCTACAATGAGCAGTTCTTC. Amino acids: CASSPTGSYNEQFF.